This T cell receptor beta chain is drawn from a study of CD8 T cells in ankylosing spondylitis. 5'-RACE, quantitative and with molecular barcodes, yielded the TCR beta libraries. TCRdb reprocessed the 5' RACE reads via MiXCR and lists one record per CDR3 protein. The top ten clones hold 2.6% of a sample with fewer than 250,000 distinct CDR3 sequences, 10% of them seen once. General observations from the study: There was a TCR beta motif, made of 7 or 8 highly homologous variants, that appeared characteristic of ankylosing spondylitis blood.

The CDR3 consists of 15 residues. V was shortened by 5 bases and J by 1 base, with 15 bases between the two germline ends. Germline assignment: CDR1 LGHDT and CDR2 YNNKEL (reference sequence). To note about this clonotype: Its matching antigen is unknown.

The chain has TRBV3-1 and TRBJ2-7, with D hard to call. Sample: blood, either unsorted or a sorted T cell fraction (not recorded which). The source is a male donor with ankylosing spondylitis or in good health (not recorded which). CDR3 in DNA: TGTGCCAGCAGCTCCCAAGGGTCTCTTTCCTACGAGCAGTACTTC. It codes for CASSSQGSLSYEQYF.